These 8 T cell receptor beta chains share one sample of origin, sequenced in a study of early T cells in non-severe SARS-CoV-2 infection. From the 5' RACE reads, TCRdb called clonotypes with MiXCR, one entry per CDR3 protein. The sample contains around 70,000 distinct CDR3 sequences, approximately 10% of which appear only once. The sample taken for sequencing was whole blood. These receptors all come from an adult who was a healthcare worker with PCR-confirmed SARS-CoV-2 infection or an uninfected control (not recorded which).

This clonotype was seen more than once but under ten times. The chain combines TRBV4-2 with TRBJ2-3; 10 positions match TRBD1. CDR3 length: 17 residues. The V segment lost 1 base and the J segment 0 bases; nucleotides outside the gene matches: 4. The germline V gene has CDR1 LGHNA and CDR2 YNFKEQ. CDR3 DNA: TGTGCCAGCAGCCAAGTACGACAGGGGGCGAGCACAGATACGCAGTATTTT. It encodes CASSQVRQGASTDTQYF.

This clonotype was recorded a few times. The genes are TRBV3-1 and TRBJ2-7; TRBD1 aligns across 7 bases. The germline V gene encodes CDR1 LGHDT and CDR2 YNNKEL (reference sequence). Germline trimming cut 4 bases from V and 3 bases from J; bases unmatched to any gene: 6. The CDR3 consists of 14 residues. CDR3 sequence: CASSLTGQIYEQYF. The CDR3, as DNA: TGTGCCAGCAGCCTTACGGGACAGATCTACGAGCAGTACTTC.

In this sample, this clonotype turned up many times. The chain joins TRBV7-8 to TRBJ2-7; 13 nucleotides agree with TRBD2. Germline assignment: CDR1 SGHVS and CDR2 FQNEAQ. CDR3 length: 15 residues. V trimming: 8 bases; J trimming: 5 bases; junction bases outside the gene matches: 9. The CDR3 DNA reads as TGTGCCAGCTCAGGACTAGCGGGAGATCGGAACGAGCAGTACTTC. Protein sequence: CASSGLAGDRNEQYF.

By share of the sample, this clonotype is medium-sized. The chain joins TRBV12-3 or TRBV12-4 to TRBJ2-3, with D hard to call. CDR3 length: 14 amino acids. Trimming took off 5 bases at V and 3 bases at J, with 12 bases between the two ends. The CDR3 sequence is CASSLTAPTDTQYF. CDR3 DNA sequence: TGTGCCAGCAGTCTCACGGCACCAACAGATACGCAGTATTTT.

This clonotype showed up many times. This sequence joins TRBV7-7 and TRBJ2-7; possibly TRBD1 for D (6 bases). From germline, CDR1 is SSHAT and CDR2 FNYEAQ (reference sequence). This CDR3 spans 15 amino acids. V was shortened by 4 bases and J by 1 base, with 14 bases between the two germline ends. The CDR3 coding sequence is TGTGCCAGCAGCTCCGGCATACAGGGTTCCTACGAGCAGTACTTC. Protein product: CASSSGIQGSYEQYF.

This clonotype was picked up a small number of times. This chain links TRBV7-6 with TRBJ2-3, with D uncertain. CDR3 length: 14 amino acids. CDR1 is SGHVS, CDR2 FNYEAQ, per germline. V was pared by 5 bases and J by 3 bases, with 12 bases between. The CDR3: CASSLRPSTDTQYF. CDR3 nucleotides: TGTGCCAGCAGCCTCAGACCCAGTACAGATACGCAGTATTTT. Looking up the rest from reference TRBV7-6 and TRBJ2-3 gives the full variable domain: GAGVSQSPRYKVTKRGQDVALRCDPISGHVSLYWYRQALGQGPEFLTYFNYEAQQDKSGLPNDRFSAERPEGSISTLTIQRTEQRDSAMYRCASSLRPSTDTQYFGPGTRLTVL.

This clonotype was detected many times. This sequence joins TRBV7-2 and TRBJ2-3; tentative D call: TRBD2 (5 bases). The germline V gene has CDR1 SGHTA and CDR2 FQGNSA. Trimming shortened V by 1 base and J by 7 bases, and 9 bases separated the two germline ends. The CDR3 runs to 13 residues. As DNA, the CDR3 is TGTGCCAGCAGCTTAGTTGAGGGTCATACGCAGTATTTT. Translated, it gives CASSLVEGHTQYF.

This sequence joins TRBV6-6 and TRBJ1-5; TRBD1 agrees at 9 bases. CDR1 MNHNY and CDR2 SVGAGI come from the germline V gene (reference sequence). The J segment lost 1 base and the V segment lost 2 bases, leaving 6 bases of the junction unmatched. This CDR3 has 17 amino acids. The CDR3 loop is CASSYPGQGTSNQPQHF. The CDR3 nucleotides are TGTGCCAGCAGTTACCCTGGACAGGGGACAAGCAATCAGCCCCAGCATTTT.